This TCR beta chain was recovered during a study of Tregs in tolerant kidney transplant recipients. The table came from immunoSEQ multiplex PCR; TCRdb's copy has only in-frame clones and leaves some out. The table lists tens of thousands of clones, around 83% of them singletons, with more than 4% in the top ten. The CDR3 is 12 amino acids. V was pared by 4 bases and J by 7 bases, with 8 bases between. CDR1 is MNHEY and CDR2 is SVGAGI in the germline V gene. The sample comprised CD4+ T cells from blood. The source is a human donor in good health. The chain employs TRBV6-5 and TRBJ1-3; maybe TRBD1 (6 bases). CDR3 sequence: CASSSTGNTIYF. For the CDR3, the DNA is TGTGCCAGCAGTTCTACAGGGAACACCATATATTTT.